This entry lists 23 T cell receptor beta chains sequenced from one sample in a study of T cells expressing NK-cell markers. For each CDR3 protein, TCRdb gives one entry from its re-call of the 5' RACE reads, without DNA. The table for this sample gives 450,000 to 600,000 distinct CDR3 sequences. Sequenced input: blood T cells: a sorted CD56 or NKG2C T cell subset, CD4+ or CD8+ T cells, or bulk PBMC T cells (not recorded which). Receptor source: a man aged 18 to 29 in good health.

This chain joins TRBV13 and TRBJ1-4; TCRdb's D call, TRBD1, is unchecked because there is no DNA. The V gene's germline CDR1 is PRHDT and CDR2 FYEKMQ (reference sequence). This CDR3 has 16 amino acids. The CDR3 sequence is CASSLQDSRGGEKLFF. The variable domain in full, completed from reference TRBV13 and TRBJ1-4, reads AAGVIQSPRHLIKEKRETATLKCYPIPRHDTVYWYQQGPGQDPQFLISFYEKMQSDKGSIPDRFSAQQFSDYHSELNMSSLELGDSALYFCASSLQDSRGGEKLFFGSGTQLSVL.

The J gene is TRBJ2-1, the V gene TRBV29-1; as DNA is missing, the TRBD2 call by TCRdb cannot be tested. Germline V gene lookup returns CDR1 SQVTM and CDR2 ANQGSEA. This CDR3 is 13 amino acids long. The CDR3 protein is CSVSWREGNEQFF.

V gene TRBV23-1 combines with J gene TRBJ2-3; TCRdb designates TRBD1, a call that cannot be tested without DNA. TRBV23-1 is flagged as an ORF with uncertain function. CDR3 size: 15 residues. The CDR3 sequence is CASRDRGIGTDTQYF.

The J gene is TRBJ2-1, the V gene TRBV7-2; TCRdb's D call of TRBD2 is untestable without DNA. CDR1 and CDR2 from the germline V gene are SGHTA and FQGNSA. The CDR3 extends over 14 amino acids. The CDR3 sequence is CASSSGLAGSRVFF.

The chain is built from TRBV7-8 and TRBJ2-5; TCRdb's D call, TRBD2, is unchecked because there is no DNA. This CDR3 has 17 residues. Per the germline V gene, CDR1 is SGHVS and CDR2 is FQNEAQ. The CDR3 loop is CASSLGAGSHSRETQYF.

The J gene is TRBJ2-3, the V gene TRBV7-8; there is no DNA to check the TCRdb D call of TRBD1. Germline lookup yields CDR1 SGHVS and CDR2 FQNEAQ. The CDR3 loop spans 16 amino acids. CDR3 amino acids: CASSPRRGAGTDTQYF.

The rearrangement joins TRBV2 to TRBJ1-2. The germline CDR1 and CDR2 sequences are SNHLY and FYNNEI. The CDR3 consists of 12 residues. The CDR3 reads CASSDGPYGYTF.

This sequence joins TRBV29-1 and TRBJ2-5; TCRdb calls TRBD2, which cannot be checked without DNA. Germline V gives CDR1 SQVTM, CDR2 ANQGSEA. The CDR3 sequence is 14 residues long. This chain's CDR3 is CSVDSAGVWETQYF.

The chain recombines TRBV5-6 with TRBJ1-2; TCRdb indicates TRBD1, and absent DNA this call remains unverified. Germline V gene sequence: CDR1 SGHDT, CDR2 YYEEEE. CDR3 length: 18 residues. This CDR3 reads CASSLRTVERPANYGYTF.

This chain links TRBV25-1 with TRBJ2-2; TCRdb calls TRBD1, which cannot be checked without DNA. Germline V lookup: CDR1 MGHDK, CDR2 SYGVNS. The CDR3 has 17 residues. The CDR3 here is CASSELRMGGADGELFF.

V is TRBV15 and J is TRBJ2-1. Germline V lookup: CDR1 LNHNV, CDR2 YYDKDF (reference sequence). This CDR3 has 11 residues. This CDR3 reads CATSIEDEQFF.

The chain links TRBV7-2 to TRBJ2-5; TCRdb's D call, TRBD1, is unchecked because there is no DNA. Germline V lookup: CDR1 SGHTA, CDR2 FQGNSA. This CDR3 is 16 amino acids long. The CDR3 region is CASSPWGSGIFETQYF.

This chain links TRBV11-1 with TRBJ2-1. Germline V gives CDR1 SGHAT, CDR2 FQDESV (reference sequence). CDR3 length: 18 amino acids. CDR3: CASSSPLGVLGLMDEQFF.

CDR3 protein: CASSYSPGSNQPQHF. V gene TRBV6-5 combines with J gene TRBJ1-5. The CDR3 has 15 residues. In germline, CDR1 is MNHEY, CDR2 SVGAGI.

The chain joins TRBV14 to TRBJ2-1; as DNA is missing, the TRBD2 call by TCRdb cannot be tested. The CDR3 is 15 residues long. Germline V gives CDR1 SGHDN, CDR2 FVKESK. The CDR3 region is CASSEGLAGVDEQFF.

The genes are TRBV6-1 and TRBJ2-3. Germline V lookup: CDR1 MNHNS, CDR2 SASEGT. The CDR3 sequence is 13 residues long. CDR3 residues: CASSRFISDTQYF.

The chain links TRBV11-2 to TRBJ2-4; without DNA, the TCRdb call of TRBD2 cannot be checked. Per the germline V gene, CDR1 is SGHAT and CDR2 is FQNNGV. CDR3 length: 18 residues. The CDR3 here is CASSLRLSPAGEKNIQYF.

The chain joins TRBV4-1 to TRBJ2-3; TCRdb's D call, TRBD2, is unchecked because there is no DNA. This CDR3 spans 16 amino acids. The germline gives CDR1 MGHRA, CDR2 YSYEKL. CDR3 sequence reads: CASSQEGIAGTDTQYF.

The chain recombines TRBV2 with TRBJ2-7. The CDR3 totals 14 residues. Germline V gene lookup returns CDR1 SNHLY and CDR2 FYNNEI. CDR3: CASRLDRGSYEQYF.

The chain recombines TRBV10-3 with TRBJ1-4; TCRdb selects TRBD1, and the lack of DNA leaves this call unchecked. This CDR3 spans 14 amino acids. Germline loops: CDR1 ENHRY, CDR2 SYGVKD. CDR3 protein: CAISSAHMGEKLFF.

J is TRBJ2-7 and V is TRBV28; the D call from TCRdb, TRBD1, cannot be confirmed without DNA. The germline V gene has CDR1 MDHEN and CDR2 SYDVKM. CDR3 length: 12 residues. The CDR3 spells CASTRAPWEQYF.

The rearrangement links TRBV29-1 to TRBJ2-7. The CDR3 runs 15 residues. The germline gives CDR1 SQVTM, CDR2 ANQGSEA. The CDR3 is CSVYGLLADSYEQYF.

This chain uses TRBV4-1 with TRBJ2-1; TCRdb designates TRBD2, a call that cannot be tested without DNA. The CDR3 spans 18 residues. Germline V gives CDR1 MGHRA, CDR2 YSYEKL. CDR3 region: CASSQVFSSSGSLNEQFF.